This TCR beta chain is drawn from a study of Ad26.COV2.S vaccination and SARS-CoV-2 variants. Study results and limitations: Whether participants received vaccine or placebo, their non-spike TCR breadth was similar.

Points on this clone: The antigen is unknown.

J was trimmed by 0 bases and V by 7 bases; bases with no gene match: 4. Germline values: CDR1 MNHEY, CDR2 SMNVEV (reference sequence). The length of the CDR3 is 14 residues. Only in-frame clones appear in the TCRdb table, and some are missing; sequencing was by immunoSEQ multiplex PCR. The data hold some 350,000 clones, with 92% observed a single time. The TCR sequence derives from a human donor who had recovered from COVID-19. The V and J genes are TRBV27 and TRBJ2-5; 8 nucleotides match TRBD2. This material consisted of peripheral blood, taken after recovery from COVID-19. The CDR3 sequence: CASNGGGYQETQYF. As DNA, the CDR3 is TGTGCCAGCAATGGCGGGGGGTACCAAGAGACCCAGTACTTC.